This T cell receptor beta chain appears in the sequencing data of a study of blood T cell repertoires in COVID-19. Data came from immunoSEQ multiplex PCR; TCRdb stores just in-frame clones and leaves some out. The top ten hold less than 2.5% of the sample, which has about 50,000 clones, 80% to 90% seen once. The CDR3 has 15 residues. CDR1 and CDR2 (germline): SQVTM, ANQGSEA. The junction had 10 bases not matched to a gene; V was cut back by 5 bases and J by 8 bases. The specimen sequenced was peripheral blood. The clonotype was recovered from a human donor in a cohort sampled during active COVID-19. This chain connects TRBV29-1 to TRBJ2-1; TRBD1 matches 12 bases. The CDR3 here is CSVSPGQGAKDEQFF. CDR3 bases: TGCAGCGTTTCACCGGGACAGGGGGCGAAAGATGAGCAGTTCTTC.